The subject of this entry is one T cell receptor beta chain. V dropped 7 bases and J dropped 4 bases, with 14 bases sitting between them. The CDR3 runs 14 residues. Germline lookup yields CDR1 LNHDA and CDR2 SQIVND (reference sequence). Both iRepertoire HTBI primers and Arm-PCR of CDR3 regions were used to build the TCR beta libraries. In TCRdb, the multiplex PCR reads were re-called with MiXCR into one record per CDR3 protein. The table lists 380,000 or so distinct CDR3 sequences, around 16% of them singletons. This sample's time point: newly diagnosed GD, antithyroid drugs for less than 3 months. PBMCs provided the RNA from which the TCR library was made. The data belong to a study of regulatory T cells in long-lasting Graves disease. Overall study context: Patients newly diagnosed with Graves' had been on antithyroid drugs for under 3 months.

A further study also used this sample, focusing on T cells in Graves' hyperthyroidism and ophthalmopathy.

The chain links TRBV19 to TRBJ2-1; tentatively, D is TRBD2 (5 bases). This specimen consisted of peripheral blood mononuclear cells (PBMCs), obtained at new diagnosis, from a patient treated with antithyroid drugs. The clonotype was recovered from a woman under 30 with Graves disease. Here the CDR3 reads CASKERAEYNEQFF. In DNA, the CDR3 is TGTGCCAGTAAAGAGAGGGCCGAATACAATGAGCAGTTCTTC.